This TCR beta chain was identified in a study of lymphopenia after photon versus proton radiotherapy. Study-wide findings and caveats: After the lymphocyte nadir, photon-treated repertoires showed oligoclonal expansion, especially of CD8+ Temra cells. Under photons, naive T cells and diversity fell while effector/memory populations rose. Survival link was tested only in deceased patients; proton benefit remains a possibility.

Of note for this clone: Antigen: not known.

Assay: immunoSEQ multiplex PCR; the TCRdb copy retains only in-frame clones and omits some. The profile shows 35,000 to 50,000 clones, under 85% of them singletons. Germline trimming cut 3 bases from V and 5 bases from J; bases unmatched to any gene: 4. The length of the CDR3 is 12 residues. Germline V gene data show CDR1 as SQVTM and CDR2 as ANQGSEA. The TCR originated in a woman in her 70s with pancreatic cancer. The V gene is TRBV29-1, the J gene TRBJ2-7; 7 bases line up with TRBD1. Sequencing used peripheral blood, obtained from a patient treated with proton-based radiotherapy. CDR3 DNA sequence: TGCAGCGTTGATAGAGGGGGCAACGAGCAGTACTTC. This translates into CSVDRGGNEQYF.